This T cell receptor beta chain was sequenced in a study of blood T cells in healthy people across ages. Overall study results and limits: The study found more naive CD4+ cells and higher diversity in long-lived than aged donors.

Donors were healthy Caucasian individuals from Russia aged roughly 6 to 95. Total RNA, at least 5.5 micrograms per sample, came from PBMCs. V lost 5 bases, J lost 5 bases, and 19 bases lay in between. The CDR3 sequence is 16 residues long. The germline gives CDR1 SGHTA, CDR2 FQGNSA. Details on this clonotype: Its antigen is not identified.

The authors ran a second PCR of roughly 6 to 11 cycles using a sample-barcoded 5' primer and a J-beta primer mix. A template-switch adaptor with 12 random nucleotides tagged each cDNA molecule. TCRdb itself ran the 5' RACE reads through MiXCR, one entry per CDR3 protein. The sample lists fewer than 1.5 million distinct CDR3 sequences; around 42% were seen once. Sequenced: blood. The genes are TRBV7-2 and TRBJ2-1; TRBD2 might be the D (6 bases). This TCR derives from a young woman in good health. CDR3 sequence reads: CASSPNAAGGNNEQFF. DNA for the CDR3: TGTGCCAGCAGCCCCAATGCGGCTGGCGGGAACAATGAGCAGTTCTTC.